The rows below give T cell receptor beta chains drawn from one sample of a study of shared clonotypes between healthy human individuals. Only in-frame clones appear in the TCRdb table, and some are missing; sequencing was by immunoSEQ multiplex PCR. The data show around 690,000 clones, about 92% seen once. Sequences were obtained from memory CD8+ T cells from PBMCs. The receptors originated from a man aged 18 to 30 in good health. Some clones in this sample may be carry-over from other donors' samples. CDR3s include the opening cysteine and the closing phenylalanine or tryptophan. A D gene is named only where the DNA matches it firmly. The size field is filled for only some rows; it gives once, few, many or a size class.

TRBD2 - TRBJ2-1 TRBV10-1 TGCGCCAGCAGTGAGTCAGGCGGGAGTATCTACAATGAGCAGTTCTTC CASSESGGSIYNEQFF
TRBD1 few TRBJ1-1 TRBV28 TGTGCCAGCAGCCTACGCGGTGGACAGGAGAACACTGAAGCTTTCTTT CASSLRGGQENTEAFF
- - TRBJ2-1 TRBV6-5 TGTGCCAGCAGTCCGGACTCGAGCCCCTACAATGAGCAGTTCTTC CASSPDSSPYNEQFF
TRBD1 - TRBJ2-3 TRBV2 TGTGCCAGCAGCCACAGGGGTTGGGCAGATACGCAGTATTTT CASSHRGWADTQYF
- - TRBJ2-7 TRBV28 TGTGCCAGCAGTTTATTCCGGTTATTGGCCCCGGGTTACGAGCAGTACTTC CASSLFRLLAPGYEQYF
- - TRBJ1-5 TRBV28 TGTGCCAGCACCCGAGGGGTAGATAATCAGCCCCAGCATTTT CASTRGVDNQPQHF
- once TRBJ1-1 TRBV27 TGTGCCAGCAGTTTAAGTCAGGGTCTTACCACTGAAGCTTTCTTT CASSLSQGLTTEAFF
- - TRBJ1-2 TRBV9 TGTGCCAGCAGGTACACGACTGGCCGGCTGCCGTTCTATGGCTACACCTTC CASRYTTGRLPFYGYTF
TRBD2 - TRBJ2-1 TRBV7-6 TGTGCCAGCAGCTTAAGCTATGGACTAGCGGGAGGGATCAATGAGCAGTTCTTC CASSLSYGLAGGINEQFF
- once TRBJ2-7 TRBV9 TGTGCCAGCAGCCCAGATCGGGAGTCCTACGAGCAGTACTTC CASSPDRESYEQYF
- - TRBJ2-7 TRBV7-9 TGTGCCAGCAGCTTAGAACAATTCTACGAGCAGTACTTC CASSLEQFYEQYF
- - TRBJ1-3 TRBV28 TGTGCCAGCAGTATAAATCCGGGACCCACCAAAGCTACTGGAAACACCATATATTTT CASSINPGPTKATGNTIYF
- - TRBJ2-2 TRBV15 TGTGCCACCAGCAGAGCCCCCCCCGGGGCCGAGGGCGGGGAGCTGTTTTTT CATSRAPPGAEGGELFF
- - TRBJ2-6 TRBV5-5 TGTGCCAGCAGCTTCGACAGGCTCGTGTTCTCTGGGGCCAACGTCCTGACTTTC CASSFDRLVFSGANVLTF
TRBD1 - TRBJ2-1 TRBV6-5 TGTGCCAGCAGGGACGGACAGGGAAATGAGCAGTTCTTC CASRDGQGNEQFF
- once TRBJ2-1 TRBV4-3 TGCGCCAGCAGCCAAGACTGGGGACGGACTCCGAGCTCCTACAATGAGCAGTTCTTC CASSQDWGRTPSSYNEQFF
- - TRBJ1-1 TRBV9 TGTGCCAGCAGCCCGACTTATTTGGGCACTGAAGCTTTCTTT CASSPTYLGTEAFF
TRBD2 few TRBJ2-7 TRBV7-3 TGTGCCAGCAGCTTAAGACTAGCGGGTTCCTACGAGCAGTACTTC CASSLRLAGSYEQYF
- few TRBJ2-1 TRBV10-2 TGCGCCAGCAGTGAGTCATACAATGAGCAGTTCTTC CASSESYNEQFF
- - TRBJ1-1 TRBV28 TGTGCCAGCCGAACTCTCCGGGGGAACACTGAAGCTTTCTTT CASRTLRGNTEAFF
- - TRBJ1-1 TRBV27 TGTGCCAGCAGGCCTTCCACTGAAGCTTTCTTT CASRPSTEAFF
- - TRBJ1-5 TRBV19 TGTGCCAGTAGTATAGCCCACCAATATAGCAATCAGCCCCAGCATTTT CASSIAHQYSNQPQHF
- - TRBJ2-3 TRBV27 TGTGCCAGCAGGCCTGATAGGGGAGATACGCAGTATTTT CASRPDRGDTQYF
- - TRBJ2-5 TRBV28 TGTGCCAGCAGTCCTTCCCTTCGAGAGACCCAGTACTTC CASSPSLRETQYF
TRBD1 - TRBJ1-2 TRBV27 TGTGCCAGCAGTACAAGGACAGGGAACTATGGCTACACCTTC CASSTRTGNYGYTF
TRBD2 once TRBJ2-7 TRBV4-1 TGCGCCAGCAGCCTCGGACTAGCGGGAGTGAGGTACTTC CASSLGLAGVRYF
TRBD2 - TRBJ2-7 TRBV7-2 TGTGCCAGCAGCTTAGGGGCTAGCGGCTACGAGCAGTACTTC CASSLGASGYEQYF
TRBD1 many TRBJ2-7 TRBV4-3 TGCGCCAGCAGCCGCCATACCGGGACAGGGGGTAGTGAGCAGTACTTC CASSRHTGTGGSEQYF
- - TRBJ2-2 TRBV9 TGTGCCAGCAGCGCGCAAGGGGACACCGGGGAGCTGTTTTTT CASSAQGDTGELFF
TRBD1 - TRBJ2-5 TRBV15 TGTGCCACCAGCAGAGGGGACAGGGGGTACCAAGAGACCCAGTACTTC CATSRGDRGYQETQYF
- once TRBJ2-4 TRBV9 TGTGCCAGCAGCGTGGCAGGGTTGGCCAAAAACATTCAGTACTTC CASSVAGLAKNIQYF
- - TRBJ2-7 TRBV27 TGTGCCAGTTCCGCCAGCGCCGGGGAGAAAACCCACGAGCAGTACTTC CASSASAGEKTHEQYF
- - TRBJ2-1 TRBV7-3 TGTGCCAGCAGCTTAAATTATGGGAGTGAGCAGTTCTTC CASSLNYGSEQFF
- - TRBJ1-3 TRBV19 TGTGCCAGCCTTGGGGTCTTCGGAAACACCATATATTTT CASLGVFGNTIYF
TRBD1 - TRBJ2-4 TRBV5-1 TGCGCCAGCAGCACCGGGACAGGGGATCACATTCAGTACTTC CASSTGTGDHIQYF
TRBD2 - TRBJ2-3 TRBV4-3 TGCGCCAGCAGCCAAGGGACTAGCGGGAGACTTAGCACAGATACGCAGTATTTT CASSQGTSGRLSTDTQYF
- once TRBJ2-7 TRBV5-5 TGTGCCAGCAGCTTGCGGGCGGAGCCCCCAAGGGGTGAGCAGTACTTC CASSLRAEPPRGEQYF
- once TRBJ2-7 TRBV4-3 TGCGCCAGCAGCCAAGCTTTCGAGGCCGGCTACGAGCAGTACTTC CASSQAFEAGYEQYF
- - TRBJ2-3 TRBV6-5 TGTGCCAGCAGTTACAACACAGATACGCAGTATTTT CASSYNTDTQYF
- - TRBJ1-5 TRBV2 TGTGCCAGCAGTCGAGGGAGCCAGCCCCAGCATTTT CASSRGSQPQHF
TRBD1 - TRBJ1-2 TRBV28 TGTGCCAGCAGTTCAACAGGGGTCCTAGGCTACACCTTC CASSSTGVLGYTF
- - TRBJ2-1 TRBV28 TGTGCCAGCAGTTTCTCCGCAGGTGGATTCTACAATGAGCAGTTCTTC CASSFSAGGFYNEQFF
- once TRBJ1-1 TRBV5-5 TGTGCCAGCAGCCTGCTGTTCCGCGGCCCAGATACTGAAGCTTTCTTT CASSLLFRGPDTEAFF
- - TRBJ1-4 TRBV19 TGTGCCAGTATCGGCGGGGAAGGTGAAAAACTGTTTTTT CASIGGEGEKLFF
- - TRBJ2-6 TRBV11-2 TGTGCCAGCAGCTTAGGTCGACGCTCTGGGGCCAACGTCCTGACTTTC CASSLGRRSGANVLTF
TRBD1 - TRBJ1-3 TRBV29-1 TGCAGCGTTGACGGGACAGAGGGAAACACCATATATTTT CSVDGTEGNTIYF
TRBD2 - TRBJ2-1 TRBV9 TGTGCCAGCAGCGCGACTAGCGGGAGCAGTGAGCAGTTCTTC CASSATSGSSEQFF
- - TRBJ2-1 TRBV30 TGTGCCTGGAGACTCGGGACCATTTTTGAGCAGTTCTTC CAWRLGTIFEQFF
- - TRBJ2-2 TRBV6-1 TGTGCCGGCAACAGGCCCGGGGAGCTGTTTTTT CAGNRPGELFF
- - TRBJ2-7 TRBV27 TGTGCCAGCAGTCCAGGGGACTCCTACGAGCAGTACTTC CASSPGDSYEQYF
- - TRBJ2-7 TRBV19 TGTGCCAGTAGTAGGATTGAGGGGAAGGCCTACGAGCAGTACTTC CASSRIEGKAYEQYF
TRBD1 once TRBJ1-3 TRBV28 TGTGCCAGCAGTACGGGACAGGGGGTCTCTGGAAACACCATATATTTT CASSTGQGVSGNTIYF
TRBD1 - TRBJ2-1 TRBV7-9 TGTGCCAGCAGCGATATGCGACAGGGGGGCTGGTCCTACAATGAGCAGTTCTTC CASSDMRQGGWSYNEQFF
- - TRBJ1-2 TRBV19 TGTGCCAGTAGTAATCTCAACGAACGATACGGGGCTGGCTATGGCTACACCTTC CASSNLNERYGAGYGYTF
TRBD1 - TRBJ2-2 TRBV6-6 TGTGCCAGCAGTTACTTAGGACAGGGGGTAACCGGGGAGCTGTTTTTT CASSYLGQGVTGELFF
- - TRBJ2-2 TRBV5-4 TGTGCCAGCAGCTTGGCGGATGGGGAAGTGAAGCTGTTTTTT CASSLADGEVKLFF
- - TRBJ1-3 TRBV4-3 TGCGCCAGCAGCCAAGAAGAGGGGATAGGTTCTGGAAACACCATATATTTT CASSQEEGIGSGNTIYF
TRBD1 - TRBJ1-5 TRBV6-1 TGTGCCAGCAGTGAACGGGACAGATATAGCAATCAGCCCCAGCATTTT CASSERDRYSNQPQHF